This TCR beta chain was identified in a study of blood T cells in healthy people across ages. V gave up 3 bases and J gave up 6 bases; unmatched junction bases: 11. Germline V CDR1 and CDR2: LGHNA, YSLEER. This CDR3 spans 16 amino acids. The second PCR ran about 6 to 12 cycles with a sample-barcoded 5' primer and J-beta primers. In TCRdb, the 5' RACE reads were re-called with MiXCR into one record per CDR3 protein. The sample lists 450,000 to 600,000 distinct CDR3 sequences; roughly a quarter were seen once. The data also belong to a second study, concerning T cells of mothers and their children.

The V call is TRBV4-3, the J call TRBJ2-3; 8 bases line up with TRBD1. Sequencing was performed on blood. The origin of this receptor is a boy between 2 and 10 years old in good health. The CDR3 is CASSHLTGVSSDTQYF. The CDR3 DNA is TGCGCCAGCAGCCATCTGACAGGGGTCTCCTCGGATACGCAGTATTTT.